The 32 T cell receptor beta chains listed next were all sequenced from one sample in a study of cytomegalovirus exposure and HLA in healthy donors. Researchers ran the PCR with 60 Vbeta and 13 Jbeta primers. Libraries were prepared by immunoSEQ multiplex PCR; TCRdb keeps only in-frame clonotypes and omits some of them. Of around 120,000 clones listed, 50% to 70% were seen once; the top ten hold around 9.7%. Sequenced material: PBMCs. Source of these receptors: a woman in her thirties or forties in good health and CMV-seropositive.

The genes are TRBV9 and TRBJ2-7; D ambiguous. Per germline, CDR1 SGDLS and CDR2 YYNGEE. The germline V and J ends were trimmed by 0 bases and 1 base, with 8 bases remaining between them. The CDR3 is made up of 14 amino acids. This chain's CDR3 is CASSVASISYEQYF. For the CDR3, the DNA is TGTGCCAGCAGCGTAGCGTCTATATCCTACGAGCAGTACTTC.

This chain connects TRBV6-5 to TRBJ2-7; TRBD2 is a possible D gene (5 bases). The CDR3 loop spans 15 amino acids. Trimming pared 0 bases from V and 3 bases from J, leaving 12 bases between. Germline CDR1 reads MNHEY; CDR2 reads SVGAGI. The CDR3 loop is CASSYSNGNLYEQYF. CDR3 DNA sequence: TGTGCCAGCAGTTACTCGAACGGGAATCTCTACGAGCAGTACTTC.

This clone has only a few counts. The chain links TRBV5-4 to TRBJ2-3; 9 bases map to TRBD2. Germline CDR1 and CDR2: SGHNT and YYREEE (reference sequence). The CDR3 runs 15 residues. After removal of 2 bases from V and 2 bases from J, the junction contained 3 bases not matched to a gene. CDR3 sequence (DNA): TGTGCCAGCAGCTTCCCTAGCGGGATCACAGATACGCAGTATTTT. This sequence encodes CASSFPSGITDTQYF.

The chain joins TRBV4-3 to TRBJ2-2; no clear D gene. The CDR3 length is 16 residues. Deletions cut 0 bases from V and 3 bases from J, with 11 bases between. Germline values: CDR1 LGHNA, CDR2 YSLEER. Here the CDR3 reads CASSQDPRSYTGELFF. CDR3 DNA sequence: TGCGCCAGCAGCCAAGATCCCAGGTCGTACACCGGGGAGCTGTTTTTT.

The rearrangement uses TRBV12-5 and TRBJ1-1; TRBD1 agrees at 7 bases. The germline CDR1 and CDR2 sequences are LGHNT and FRNRAP. V dropped 5 bases and J dropped 2; count of bases not matched to a gene: 2. The CDR3 extends over 13 amino acids. CDR3 in amino acids: CASGGTVNTEAFF. DNA for the CDR3: TGTGCTAGTGGTGGGACAGTAAACACTGAAGCTTTCTTT. The complete variable domain, with remaining parts taken from reference TRBV12-5 and TRBJ1-1, reads DARVTQTPRHKVTEMGQEVTMRCQPILGHNTVFWYRQTMMQGLELLAYFRNRAPLDDSGMPKDRFSAEMPDATLATLKIQPSEPRDSAVYFCASGGTVNTEAFFGQGTRLTVV.

The chain employs TRBV11-2 and TRBJ2-1; D might be TRBD2 (5 bases). CDR1 and CDR2 from the germline V gene are SGHAT and FQNNGV. This CDR3 is 11 amino acids long. V lost 1 base and J lost 15, with 10 bases in between. The CDR3 sequence is CASSLGGRTFF. The CDR3 nucleotides read TGTGCCAGCAGCTTAGGAGGGCGTACGTTCTTC.

This clone appeared a few times. CDR3 in amino acids: CASSSSAGTGSFLQPDTQYF. The CDR3 DNA reads TGTGCCAGCAGCTCATCCGCCGGGACAGGGTCGTTCCTCCAGCCAGATACGCAGTATTTT. This chain uses TRBV7-3 with TRBJ2-3, with 9 bases aligning to TRBD1. The CDR3 is 20 amino acids. Unmatched junction bases numbered 21, after V lost 4 bases and J lost 4 bases. Germline V gives CDR1 SGHTA, CDR2 FQGTGA. Full variable domain (remainder filled in from reference TRBV7-3 and TRBJ2-3): GAGVSQTPSNKVTEKGKYVELRCDPISGHTALYWYRQSLGQGPEFLIYFQGTGAADDSGLPNDRFFAVRPEGSVSTLKIQRTERGDSAVYLCASSSSAGTGSFLQPDTQYFGPGTRLTVL.

V is TRBV11-3 and J is TRBJ2-2, with D maybe TRBD2 (5 bases). V was clipped by 4 bases and J by 2 bases, with 14 bases between them. There are 16 residues in the CDR3. Germline-derived CDR1 and CDR2 are SGHNT and YENEEA. The CDR3 sequence is CASSSAGIENTGELFF. The CDR3 bases are TGTGCCAGCAGCTCTGCCGGGATCGAAAACACCGGGGAGCTGTTTTTT.

V and J are TRBV11-2 and TRBJ2-5; D not resolved. Germline V lookup: CDR1 SGHAT, CDR2 FQNNGV. The ends were cut back, 5 bases at V and 0 bases at J, with 7 bases in the middle. The CDR3 extends over 13 amino acids. The CDR3 spells CASSPPDQETQYF. The CDR3 coding sequence is TGTGCCAGCAGCCCCCCGGACCAAGAGACCCAGTACTTC. Complete variable domain (other parts from reference TRBV11-2 and TRBJ2-5): EAGVAQSPRYKIIEKRQSVAFWCNPISGHATLYWYQQILGQGPKLLIQFQNNGVVDDSQLPKDRFSAERLKGVDSTLKIQPAKLEDSAVYLCASSPPDQETQYFGPGTRLLVL.

The chain combines TRBV4-2 with TRBJ2-1, with TRBD2 identical over 12 bases. The germline gives CDR1 LGHNA, CDR2 YNFKEQ. This CDR3 region has 15 residues. Trimming at V came to 4 bases and at J to 5 bases, leaving 3 bases not matched to a gene. CDR3 nucleotide sequence: TGTGCCAGCAGCCTGCGACTAGCGGGGGACAATGAGCAGTTCTTC. This gives the protein CASSLRLAGDNEQFF.

This clone was seen a handful of times. The chain links TRBV6-1 to TRBJ1-1, with a possible D match to TRBD1 (5 bases). The CDR3 runs to 15 residues. The germline V and J ends were trimmed by 0 bases and 2 bases, with 10 bases remaining between them. From germline, CDR1 is MNHNS and CDR2 SASEGT. CDR3 sequence reads: CASSEAGDLNTEAFF. CDR3 sequence (DNA): TGTGCCAGCAGTGAAGCTGGGGACTTAAACACTGAAGCTTTCTTT.

In nucleotides, the CDR3 is TGTGCCAGTAACCAGATATTCGCGGGAGGGGGAAATGAGCAGTTCTTC. This sequence encodes CASNQIFAGGGNEQFF. The gene calls are TRBV19 and TRBJ2-1, with 9 bases fitting TRBD2. V lost 7 bases to trimming and J lost 7 bases; unmatched junction nucleotides: 14. The V gene's germline CDR1 is LNHDA and CDR2 SQIVND (reference sequence). The CDR3 runs to 16 residues.

V usage is TRBV4-2 and J usage is TRBJ2-7, with 12 bases identical to TRBD2. Germline CDR1 is LGHNA and CDR2 is YNFKEQ. With V trimmed by 1 base and J by 11 bases, 12 bases remained unmatched. This CDR3 is built from 16 residues. The CDR3 loop is CASSQGSEGLAGTKYF. The CDR3 region has the DNA TGTGCCAGCAGCCAAGGGTCAGAAGGACTAGCGGGAACGAAGTACTTC.

The rearrangement uses TRBV19 and TRBJ2-7; 9 bases fit TRBD2. This CDR3 comprises 17 residues. V shed 3 bases and J 2 bases; nucleotides not matched to a gene: 11. CDR1 is LNHDA, CDR2 SQIVND, per germline (reference sequence). CDR3 in DNA: TGTGCCAGTAGTATGGGTTTCCGGACTAGCGAGACCTACGAGCAGTACTTC. Its protein is CASSMGFRTSETYEQYF.

This clone showed up just a few times. This chain joins TRBV5-1 and TRBJ2-1; D call uncertain. This CDR3 contains 13 residues. Per germline, CDR1 SGHRS and CDR2 YFSETQ. Trimming took off 0 bases at V and 8 bases at J, with 9 bases between the two ends. CDR3 nucleotides: TGCGCCAGCAGCTTGGATAGCAGTTATGAGCAGTTCTTC. It codes for CASSLDSSYEQFF.

This chain uses TRBV25-1 with TRBJ2-7; a weak D match, TRBD2 (5 bases). The CDR3 has 14 amino acids. The V and J ends lost 1 base and 7 bases respectively, with 14 bases between them. The germline CDR1 and CDR2 sequences are MGHDK and SYGVNS. CDR3: CASSEWVQGGEQYF. DNA of the CDR3: TGTGCCAGCAGTGAATGGGTCCAAGGCGGGGAGCAGTACTTC.

CDR3 bases: TGTGCCAGCACTGTGGGAGACCGGGCAGGCGAGCAGTACTTC. Its protein product is CASTVGDRAGEQYF. The chain recombines TRBV6-6 with TRBJ2-7, with D maybe TRBD2 (5 bases). CDR1 is MNHNY and CDR2 is SVGAGI in the germline V gene (reference sequence). V gave up 7 bases and J gave up 6 bases, with 19 bases separating them. This CDR3 comprises 14 residues.

The chain couples TRBV6-6 to TRBJ2-1; the match to TRBD1 covers 7 bases. The V segment lost 2 bases and the J segment 10 bases; nucleotides outside the gene matches: 5. The CDR3 runs 13 residues. Germline values: CDR1 MNHNY, CDR2 SVGAGI (reference sequence). CDR3 residues: CASSYGTVSEQFF. In DNA, the CDR3 is TGTGCCAGCAGTTACGGGACAGTTTCAGAGCAGTTCTTC.

The chain carries TRBV2 and TRBJ1-5; a weak D match, TRBD1 (5 bases). This CDR3 is 15 amino acids long. V was clipped by 3 bases and J by 4 bases, with 13 bases between them. Germline CDR1 SNHLY, CDR2 FYNNEI. The CDR3 reads CASSEVRQGNQPQHF. As DNA, the CDR3 is TGTGCCAGCAGTGAGGTTAGGCAGGGTAATCAGCCCCAGCATTTT.

This chain uses TRBV13 with TRBJ2-1; TRBD2 agrees at 14 bases. The V segment lost 4 bases and the J segment 8 bases; nucleotides outside the gene matches: 4. Germline V gene data show CDR1 as PRHDT and CDR2 as FYEKMQ (reference sequence). CDR3 length: 15 amino acids. The CDR3 DNA sequence: TGTGCCAGCAGCTCTGGGACTAGCGGGAGCGATGAGCAGTTCTTC. It yields the protein CASSSGTSGSDEQFF. The full variable domain, in which reference TRBV13 and TRBJ2-1 provide the parts outside the CDR3, is AAGVIQSPRHLIKEKRETATLKCYPIPRHDTVYWYQQGPGQDPQFLISFYEKMQSDKGSIPDRFSAQQFSDYHSELNMSSLELGDSALYFCASSSGTSGSDEQFFGPGTRLTVL.

The V call is TRBV7-9, the J call TRBJ1-2; 10 bases align to TRBD1. The CDR3 length is 17 residues. Looked up from germline, CDR1 is SEHNR and CDR2 is FQNEAQ (reference sequence). Trimming took 5 bases from V and 5 from J; bases not matched to a gene: 14. Written as DNA, the CDR3 is TGTGCCAGCAGCCCGAGCGGGACAGGGGATCCCTCATATGGCTACACCTTC. It encodes CASSPSGTGDPSYGYTF.

The V call is TRBV19, the J call TRBJ1-5; 8 positions agree with TRBD1. V lost 5 bases and J lost 2; bases outside the gene matches: 5. From germline, CDR1 is LNHDA and CDR2 SQIVND (reference sequence). CDR3 size: 15 residues. The CDR3 coding sequence is TGTGCCAGTAGTTCCGTGGACAGGGGCAATCAGCCCCAGCATTTT. As protein: CASSSVDRGNQPQHF. The variable domain in full, with the rest retrieved from reference TRBV19 and TRBJ1-5, is DGGITQSPKYLFRKEGQNVTLSCEQNLNHDAMYWYRQDPGQGLRLIYYSQIVNDFQKGDIAEGYSVSREKKESFPLTVTSAQKNPTAFYLCASSSVDRGNQPQHFGDGTRLSIL.

J is TRBJ2-2 and V is TRBV7-3; no firm D call. V was cut by 3 bases and J by 1 base, with 6 bases left in between. Germline V gene data show CDR1 as SGHTA and CDR2 as FQGTGA. This CDR3 contains 14 residues. CDR3 amino acids: CASSFAGNTGELFF. The CDR3, as DNA: TGTGCCAGCAGCTTTGCAGGGAACACCGGGGAGCTGTTTTTT.

The chain carries TRBV2 and TRBJ2-5, with D uncertain. The J call may be mistaken, given a closer DNA end match to TRBJ2-7. This CDR3 has 14 amino acids. Germline CDR1 SNHLY, CDR2 FYNNEI. In DNA form, the CDR3 reads TGTGCCAGCAGTGAAGGCAGGCTCCTCTACGAGCAGTACTTC. Its translation is CASSEGRLLYEQYF.

The chain links TRBV6-6 to TRBJ2-5; D is perhaps TRBD2 (5 bases). Per germline, CDR1 MNHNY and CDR2 SVGAGI (reference sequence). Deletions cut 6 bases from V and 11 bases from J, with 22 bases between. This CDR3 has 14 amino acids. CDR3 sequence reads: CASSPIGGKREQYF. The DNA of the CDR3 is TGTGCCAGCAGCCCGATAGGCGGAAAGAGGGAGCAGTACTTC.

The chain employs TRBV7-9 and TRBJ2-5, with 7 bases that match TRBD1. The CDR3 has 15 residues. CDR1 is SEHNR, CDR2 FQNEAQ, per germline (reference sequence). After removal of 1 base from V and 2 bases from J, the junction contained 4 bases not matched to a gene. CDR3 nucleotides: TGTGCCAGCAGCTTAGACCGGGACAGACAAGAGACCCAGTACTTC. It translates to CASSLDRDRQETQYF.

The gene calls are TRBV11-2 and TRBJ2-7, with 8 positions matching TRBD2. Germline-derived CDR1 and CDR2 are SGHAT and FQNNGV. Unmatched junction bases numbered 11, after V lost 3 bases and J lost 7 bases. The CDR3 contains 15 residues. The CDR3, as DNA: TGTGCCAGCAGCTTCTGGGAAGCGGGAGTTGGAGAGCAGTACTTC. Encoded protein: CASSFWEAGVGEQYF.

The rearrangement uses TRBV7-3 and TRBJ1-1; TRBD1 aligns across 9 bases. Germline V gene sequence: CDR1 SGHTA, CDR2 FQGTGA. After removal of 0 bases from V and 0 bases from J, the junction contained 11 bases not matched to a gene. This CDR3 has 19 residues. CDR3 loop: CASSLTGYGTGNMNTEAFF. DNA of the CDR3: TGTGCCAGCAGCTTAACGGGCTACGGGACAGGGAATATGAACACTGAAGCTTTCTTT.

This chain connects TRBV27 to TRBJ2-1; 10 bases align to TRBD2. The ends lost 4 bases at V and 9 bases at J; junction bases unmatched: 12. CDR1 and CDR2 from the germline V gene are MNHEY and SMNVEV (reference sequence). CDR3 size: 16 residues. The CDR3, as DNA: TGTGCCAGCAGTTCCCCTGTACTAGCGGGAAAAGCTGAGCAGTTCTTC. Its translation is CASSSPVLAGKAEQFF.

The chain has TRBV25-1 and TRBJ2-1; 7 bases fit TRBD2. The germline CDR1 and CDR2 sequences are MGHDK and SYGVNS. The CDR3 sequence is 15 residues long. V shed 2 bases, J shed 8 bases, and the junction held 9 bases outside the gene matches. The CDR3 DNA follows: TGTGCCAGCAGTGAAGCGGGGAGGGCCAGGGATGAGCAGTTCTTC. Amino acids: CASSEAGRARDEQFF.

The J gene is TRBJ2-6, the V gene TRBV2; 11 nucleotides line up with TRBD1. Germline V gives CDR1 SNHLY, CDR2 FYNNEI. V was clipped by 6 bases and J by 1 base; unmatched bases: 5. CDR3 length: 17 residues. CDR3 amino acids: CASRSGQGVSGANVLTF. The CDR3, as DNA: TGTGCCAGCAGGTCGGGACAGGGGGTTTCTGGGGCCAACGTCCTGACTTTC.

This clone has a handful of counts. V gene TRBV5-4 combines with J gene TRBJ2-1; the match to TRBD2 covers 10 bases. The CDR3 extends over 15 amino acids. Per germline, CDR1 SGHNT and CDR2 YYREEE (reference sequence). With 3 bases clipped from V and 9 bases from J, the junction kept 9 bases outside the gene matches. The CDR3, as DNA: TGTGCCAGCAGCTCAAGCGGGAGGGGTAATAGTGAGCAGTTCTTC. Translated, it gives CASSSSGRGNSEQFF.